The TCR beta chain under discussion was sequenced for a study of T cell responses to AZD1222 COVID-19 vaccine. The CDR3 consists of 17 residues. V shed 3 bases and J shed 0 bases, with 15 bases lying between them. From germline, CDR1 is LGHDT and CDR2 YNNKEL (reference sequence). Clones were sequenced by immunoSEQ multiplex PCR, and TCRdb holds only the in-frame ones, with some missing. The sample lists about 110,000 clones; roughly 87% were seen once. This chain joins TRBV3-1 (or the pseudogene TRBV3-2) and TRBJ1-3, with a tentative D call TRBD1 (6 bases). This TCR came from an adult in good health. The sample in question was peripheral blood, obtained on day 0 of AZD1222 vaccination. This CDR3 reads CASSHHSRGNSGNTIYF. DNA for the CDR3: TGTGCCAGCAGCCATCACAGCAGGGGAAACTCTGGAAACACCATATATTTT.